The 19 T cell receptor beta chains below all came from one sample that was sequenced in a study of response to subunit inactivated influenza vaccine. TCRdb reprocessed the RT-PCR reads with MiXCR, giving one entry per CDR3 protein. The sample holds fewer than 550,000 distinct CDR3 sequences, roughly 23% seen once. The input for sequencing was CD4+ T cells sorted from PBMCs, taken about 5 days after vaccination. Receptors originate from a man aged 50 to 60 who received an inactivated influenza vaccine.

J is TRBJ2-5 and V is TRBV5-6; TRBD1 aligns across 7 bases. Germline lookup yields CDR1 SGHDT and CDR2 YYEEEE. CDR3 length: 14 residues. V dropped 2 bases and J dropped 5; count of bases not matched to a gene: 6. This chain's CDR3 is CASSFYDREETQYF. CDR3 sequence (DNA): TGTGCCAGCAGCTTTTACGACAGGGAGGAGACCCAGTACTTC.

This CDR3 reads CASSITEYNEQFF. For the CDR3, the DNA is TGTGCCAGCAGCATTACAGAGTACAATGAGCAGTTCTTC. The rearrangement joins TRBV7-2 to TRBJ2-1; unclear D gene. Trimming took off 5 bases at V and 4 bases at J, with 9 bases between the two ends. The V gene's germline CDR1 is SGHTA and CDR2 FQGNSA. This CDR3 region has 13 residues.

The V call is TRBV5-1, the J call TRBJ1-1, with 7 positions matching TRBD1. This CDR3 is built from 13 residues. CDR1 and CDR2 (germline): SGHRS, YFSETQ. Losses at the gene ends were 5 bases for V and 4 bases for J; bases not matched to a gene: 5. The CDR3 spells CASRLGQITEAFF. The CDR3 DNA reads as TGCGCCAGCAGACTGGGACAGATCACTGAAGCTTTCTTT.

This clonotype was observed a few times. V and J are TRBV20-1 and TRBJ2-3; weak D call: TRBD1 (5 bases). The CDR3 extends over 13 amino acids. Germline CDR1 and CDR2: DFQATT and SNEGSKA (reference sequence). V was cut by 4 bases and J by 2 bases, with 10 bases left in between. The CDR3 loop is CSAIGHFTDTQYF. The CDR3 bases are TGCAGTGCTATTGGACACTTCACAGATACGCAGTATTTT.

The genes are TRBV4-1 and TRBJ2-1; TRBD2 might be the D (5 bases). The CDR3 spans 16 residues. Germline V gene lookup returns CDR1 MGHRA and CDR2 YSYEKL. Trimming shortened V by 0 bases and J by 3 bases, and 12 bases separated the two germline ends. The CDR3: CASSQDSGMGYNEQFF. The CDR3, as DNA: TGCGCCAGCAGCCAAGATTCGGGGATGGGCTACAATGAGCAGTTCTTC.

There are a few counts of this clonotype. The chain combines TRBV5-5 with TRBJ2-1; no definite D call. Germline CDR1 is SGHKS and CDR2 is YYEKEE (reference sequence). This CDR3 comprises 15 residues. V was trimmed by 0 bases and J by 3 bases, leaving 10 bases between them. The CDR3, as DNA: TGTGCCAGCAGCTTGGAGGGCCTAGGCTACAATGAGCAGTTCTTC. Protein product: CASSLEGLGYNEQFF.

V gene TRBV7-2 combines with J gene TRBJ2-5; maybe TRBD2 (6 bases). V was pared by 1 base and J by 2 bases, with 11 bases between. CDR1 and CDR2 from the germline V gene are SGHTA and FQGNSA. CDR3 length: 15 residues. In nucleotides, the CDR3 is TGTGCCAGCAGCTTAGGATGGGACTTACAAGAGACCCAGTACTTC. Amino acids: CASSLGWDLQETQYF.

This clonotype was picked up a small number of times. The chain has TRBV9 and TRBJ2-3; D call uncertain. The CDR3 has 15 amino acids. The V gene's germline CDR1 is SGDLS and CDR2 YYNGEE. Trimming left V 3 bases short and J 1 base short, with 12 bases between. CDR3 coding DNA: TGTGCCAGCAGCGCTTCAGGAGCCGGCACAGATACGCAGTATTTT. As protein: CASSASGAGTDTQYF.

A single count supports this clonotype. The chain is built from TRBV5-1 and TRBJ2-5; 9 bases agree with TRBD1. J gave up 4 bases and V 3 bases, and 7 bases lay outside the gene matches. The germline V gene has CDR1 SGHRS and CDR2 YFSETQ. The CDR3 runs to 15 residues. The CDR3 DNA reads as TGCGCCAGCAGCTCCCAAGGGGACAGGGCAGAGACCCAGTACTTC. Translation: CASSSQGDRAETQYF.

This clonotype was detected only a few times. J is TRBJ2-3 and V is TRBV6-2 or TRBV6-3; D ambiguous. The CDR3 is made up of 13 amino acids. V was clipped by 2 bases and J by 8 bases, with 11 bases between them. CDR1 is MNHEY and CDR2 is SVGEGT in the germline V gene. CDR3 loop: CASSYRTLGTQYF. For the CDR3, the DNA is TGTGCCAGCAGTTACCGTACCCTGGGTACGCAGTATTTT.

This clonotype was seen more than once but under ten times. The rearrangement links TRBV24-1 to TRBJ2-1; D is possibly TRBD1 (5 bases). V was shortened by 4 bases and J by 4 bases, with 7 bases between the two germline ends. The germline V gene encodes CDR1 KGHDR and CDR2 SFDVKD. This CDR3 comprises 13 residues. DNA for the CDR3: TGTGCCACCAGTGAGGCAGGGTACAATGAGCAGTTCTTC. Translation gives CATSEAGYNEQFF.

Only a few counts were recorded for this clonotype. The chain recombines TRBV6-1 with TRBJ2-7; D might be TRBD1 (6 bases). Trimming pared 6 bases from V and 2 bases from J, leaving 14 bases between. The CDR3 has 14 amino acids. Germline CDR1 MNHNS, CDR2 SASEGT. The CDR3, as DNA: TGTGCCAGCAGGGGTCGAGGACAGACCTACGAGCAGTACTTC. Its protein is CASRGRGQTYEQYF.

V usage is TRBV11-2 and J usage is TRBJ2-1; 11 nucleotides match TRBD2. Germline CDR1 and CDR2: SGHAT and FQNNGV. The CDR3 spans 21 residues. Germline trimming cut 5 bases from V and 2 bases from J; bases unmatched to any gene: 20. The DNA of the CDR3 is TGTGCCAGCAGCACCATTAGACCGGGACTAGCGGCCCTGCGAGCCTACAATGAGCAGTTCTTC. It is translated as CASSTIRPGLAALRAYNEQFF.

The chain links TRBV29-1 to TRBJ2-3; D gene unclear. The CDR3 consists of 14 residues. Trimming shortened V by 7 bases and J by 0 bases, and 14 bases separated the two germline ends. Germline V lookup: CDR1 SQVTM, CDR2 ANQGSEA. CDR3: CSAHLEASTDTQYF. CDR3 DNA sequence: TGCAGCGCTCACTTAGAAGCTAGCACAGATACGCAGTATTTT.

The sample holds a few counts of this clonotype. The CDR3 DNA reads as TGTGCCAGCAGCGCCACAGCCGGTGGCAATCAGCCCCAGCATTTT. This codes for CASSATAGGNQPQHF. This chain connects TRBV7-9 to TRBJ1-5; D uncertain. CDR1 is SEHNR, CDR2 FQNEAQ, per germline (reference sequence). Trimming removed 5 bases from V and 2 bases from J, with 13 bases in between. The length of the CDR3 is 15 residues. The full variable domain, with the rest looked up from reference TRBV7-9 and TRBJ1-5, is DTGVSQNPRHKITKRGQNVTFRCDPISEHNRLYWYRQTLGQGPEFLTYFQNEAQLEKSRLLSDRFSAERPKGSFSTLEIQRTEQGDSAMYLCASSATAGGNQPQHFGDGTRLSIL.

This sequence joins TRBV15 and TRBJ2-6; D uncertain. Trimming pared 4 bases from V and 0 bases from J, leaving 7 bases between. CDR1 is LNHNV, CDR2 YYDKDF, per germline (reference sequence). The CDR3 sequence is 15 residues long. The CDR3 DNA reads TGTGCCACCAGCAAGGGTCCCTCTGGGGCCAACGTCCTGACTTTC. It yields the protein CATSKGPSGANVLTF.

The chain carries TRBV7-2 and TRBJ2-2, with D possibly matching TRBD1 (5 bases). V was shortened by 1 base and J by 0 bases, with 12 bases between the two germline ends. Germline V gives CDR1 SGHTA, CDR2 FQGNSA. The CDR3 length is 17 residues. The CDR3 DNA reads as TGTGCCAGCAGCTTAGTCGCAGGGCGCGCGAACACCGGGGAGCTGTTTTTT. The encoded protein is CASSLVAGRANTGELFF.

The CDR3 spells CASSFDRDKETQYF. The CDR3 DNA follows: TGCGCCAGCAGCTTCGACAGGGATAAGGAGACCCAGTACTTC. V and J are TRBV5-1 and TRBJ2-5; 7 nucleotides match TRBD1. The CDR3 loop spans 14 amino acids. Germline CDR1 SGHRS, CDR2 YFSETQ. Trimming cost V 2 bases and J 5 bases; bases outside gene matches: 6.

This clonotype was recorded many times. The junction and the germline gene differ at one end; a read error may be behind it. The chain joins TRBV5-1 to TRBJ2-7, with TRBD1 as a possible D gene (6 bases). The CDR3 has 12 amino acids. CDR1 SGHRS and CDR2 YFSETQ come from the germline V gene. For the CDR3, the DNA is TGTGCCAGCAGTATACAGGGTTACGAGCAGTACTTC. Amino acids: CASSIQGYEQYF.